This T cell receptor beta chain was retrieved from a study of T cell repertoires in cytomegalovirus infection. Broader study findings: The study found HLA-C-restricted CMV-specific TCR beta clonotypes dominating the ex vivo response.

A single record per CDR3 protein comes from TCRdb applying MiXCR to the reads. In the table there are more than 150,000 distinct CDR3 sequences, 23% of which are singletons. This clonotype was counted many times. Antigen: not known. V was cut by 5 bases and J by 4 bases, with 14 bases left in between. Germline V gene lookup returns CDR1 MDHEN and CDR2 SYDVKM. The CDR3 has 14 residues. Material: PBMCs. This sequence originates from a human donor in good health (CMV status not recorded). Some clones in this sample may be carry-over from other donors' samples. The V and J genes are TRBV28 and TRBJ1-2; D possibly corresponds to TRBD1 (5 bases). CDR3 in amino acids: CASSPGEDGYGYTF. CDR3 bases: TGTGCCAGCAGTCCGGGGGAGGATGGCTATGGCTACACCTTC.